This is a list of T cell receptor beta chains from one sample in a study of Ad26.COV2.S vaccination and SARS-CoV-2 variants. Method: immunoSEQ multiplex PCR; TCRdb's copy keeps in-frame clones and lacks some. Of fewer than 500,000 clones listed, roughly 89% are singletons. Sequences were derived from peripheral blood, sampled in a trial of Ad26.COV2.S vaccine versus placebo. These receptors were taken from a person between 18 and 65 years old who received the Ad26.COV2.S COVID-19 vaccine or a placebo. Both conserved end residues are part of each CDR3. The D gene is left open where the match is weak. For some rows the clone size is stated as once, few or many, or as a class when expanded; others skip it.

TRBV10-3	NA	TRBD2	TRBJ2-1	CAISESQRGGDEQFF	TGTGCCATCAGTGAGTCTCAGCGGGGGGGCGATGAGCAGTTCTTC
TRBV6-5	NA	NA	TRBJ2-3	CASSYKFTDTQYF	TGTGCCAGCAGTTACAAATTCACAGATACGCAGTATTTT
TRBV7-6	NA	TRBD2	TRBJ2-1	CASSFIAGSSYNEQFF	TGTGCCAGCAGCTTTATAGCGGGGAGCTCCTACAATGAGCAGTTCTTC
TRBV28	once	NA	TRBJ2-3	CASSLSRAGTDTQYF	TGTGCCAGCAGTTTAAGTCGGGCGGGCACAGATACGCAGTATTTT
TRBV6-2/TRBV6-3	NA	NA	TRBJ2-6	CASSFLQVSGANVLTF	TGTGCCAGCAGTTTTCTCCAGGTCTCTGGGGCCAACGTCCTGACTTTC
TRBV7-2	NA	NA	TRBJ2-1	CASSPFPRGRDEQFF	TGTGCCAGCAGCCCCTTTCCGCGGGGTAGAGATGAGCAGTTCTTC
TRBV5-1	NA	TRBD1	TRBJ1-1	CASKAEGANTEAFF	TGCGCCAGCAAGGCCGAGGGGGCGAACACTGAAGCTTTCTTT
TRBV27	NA	NA	TRBJ1-5	CASRPRPRGDQPQHF	TGTGCTTCGAGGCCCCGGCCAAGGGGAGATCAGCCCCAGCATTTT
TRBV5-4	NA	NA	TRBJ2-5	CASSLSAGVGETQYF	TGTGCCAGCAGCTTGTCGGCAGGGGTGGGGGAGACCCAGTACTTC
TRBV15	few	TRBD2	TRBJ2-7	CATSRDPGGSYEQYF	TGTGCCACCAGCAGGGACCCCGGGGGGAGCTACGAGCAGTACTTC
TRBV4-2	NA	NA	TRBJ1-6	CASSTRPNSPLHF	TGTGCCAGCAGCACCCGGCCCAACTCACCCCTCCACTTT
TRBV7-2	NA	NA	TRBJ2-7	CASSFTGTGSYEQYF	TGTGCCAGCAGCTTTACTGGGACGGGTTCCTACGAGCAGTACTTC
TRBV11-3	NA	NA	TRBJ1-3	CASSLEVRNTIYF	TGTGCCAGCAGCTTAGAAGTTCGAAACACCATATATTTT
TRBV14	NA	TRBD2	TRBJ2-5	CASSHLTSGYPGSEETQYF	TGTGCCAGCAGCCACCTGACTAGCGGGTATCCTGGGTCAGAGGAGACCCAGTACTTC
TRBV24-1	NA	NA	TRBJ2-3	CATSYQSTDTQYF	TGTGCCACCAGTTACCAGAGCACAGATACGCAGTATTTT
TRBV13	NA	NA	TRBJ2-3	CASSLTGLDTQYF	TGTGCCAGCAGCTTAACCGGGTTAGATACGCAGTATTTT
TRBV5-4	NA	NA	TRBJ2-5	CASSPGGPPQETQYF	TGTGCCAGCAGCCCCGGGGGGCCCCCTCAAGAGACCCAGTACTTC
TRBV15	NA	NA	TRBJ2-5	CATSRDRAGRPRGTQYF	TGTGCCACCAGCAGAGATCGCGCGGGACGCCCTCGCGGGACCCAGTACTTC
TRBV3-1/TRBV3-2	NA	NA	TRBJ1-1	CASSQVEMVLNTEAFF	TGTGCCAGCAGCCAAGTTGAAATGGTGCTGAACACTGAAGCTTTCTTT
TRBV27	NA	NA	TRBJ1-1	CASSFEQGRTEAFF	TGTGCCAGCAGTTTCGAGCAGGGGAGGACTGAAGCTTTCTTT
TRBV27	NA	NA	TRBJ2-2	CASSPGPILNTGELFF	TGTGCCAGCAGTCCTGGACCAATTTTGAACACCGGGGAGCTGTTTTTT
TRBV19	NA	TRBD1	TRBJ1-1	CASSRIGQVVAFF	TGTGCCAGTAGTCGCATCGGACAGGTCGTCGCTTTCTTT
TRBV19	NA	NA	TRBJ1-1	CATTDSWGTEAFF	TGTGCCACCACAGACAGTTGGGGCACTGAAGCTTTCTTT
TRBV7-2	NA	NA	TRBJ2-2	CASSPYSGKSVTGELFF	TGTGCCAGCAGCCCCTATTCGGGGAAGTCGGTCACCGGGGAGCTGTTTTTT
TRBV6-5	NA	TRBD1	TRBJ2-2	CASLDRENTGELFF	TGTGCCAGCTTAGACAGGGAGAACACCGGGGAGCTGTTTTTT
TRBV5-1	NA	NA	TRBJ2-1	CASSTRDTNNEQFF	TGCGCCAGCAGCACACGGGACACAAACAATGAGCAGTTCTTC
TRBV24-1	NA	TRBD1	TRBJ2-1	CATSEPRDSTYNEQFF	TGTGCCACCAGTGAACCCCGGGACAGCACCTACAATGAGCAGTTCTTC
TRBV7-8	NA	TRBD2	TRBJ2-7	CASSLRDRGDYEQYF	TGTGCCAGCAGCTTAAGGGACCGGGGGGACTACGAGCAGTACTTC
TRBV6-5	few	NA	TRBJ1-2	CASRETTGGYGYTF	TGTGCCAGCCGGGAGACGACTGGCGGCTATGGCTACACCTTC
TRBV24-1	NA	NA	TRBJ2-5	CATSSADTGAQETQYF	TGTGCCACCAGCTCAGCCGATACAGGCGCCCAAGAGACCCAGTACTTC
TRBV5-1	NA	NA	TRBJ2-3	CASSLLQITDTQYF	TGCGCCAGCAGCTTGCTTCAGATCACAGATACGCAGTATTTT
TRBV7-3	NA	NA	TRBJ1-1	CASSLLGQNTEAFF	TGTGCCAGCAGCTTATTAGGGCAGAACACTGAAGCTTTCTTT
TRBV6-5	NA	NA	TRBJ2-3	CASSSLTGTDTQYF	TGTGCCAGCAGTTCGTTGACAGGCACAGATACGCAGTATTTT
TRBV7-8	NA	NA	TRBJ1-5	CASSSYGNPYDQPQHF	TGTGCCAGCAGCTCATATGGGAACCCGTACGATCAGCCCCAGCATTTT
TRBV10-3	once	NA	TRBJ1-1	CAISGGVLVEAFF	TGTGCCATCAGTGGCGGGGTCCTTGTTGAAGCTTTCTTT
TRBV7-2	NA	TRBD2	TRBJ2-1	CASSLAATGGIVYEQFF	TGTGCCAGCAGCTTAGCGGCGACGGGGGGGATCGTATATGAGCAGTTCTTC
TRBV7-8	NA	TRBD1	TRBJ1-2	CASSSSGTAYGYTF	TGTGCCAGCAGCAGTTCCGGGACAGCTTATGGCTACACCTTC
TRBV7-2	NA	TRBD2	TRBJ2-3	CASSFLAGVTDTQYF	TGTGCCAGCAGCTTCTTAGCGGGAGTCACAGATACGCAGTATTTT
TRBV7-7	NA	NA	TRBJ2-5	CASSLRAQETQYF	TGTGCCAGCAGCCTCCGGGCCCAAGAGACCCAGTACTTC
TRBV9	NA	NA	TRBJ2-7	CASSVEGHFYEQYF	TGTGCCAGCAGCGTAGAGGGACACTTCTACGAGCAGTACTTC
TRBV19	NA	TRBD1	TRBJ1-5	CAADRVFRGSQPQHF	TGTGCCGCGGACAGGGTGTTTCGGGGTAGTCAGCCCCAGCATTTT
TRBV12-3/TRBV12-4	NA	NA	TRBJ2-3	CASSQNADTQYF	TGTGCCAGCAGTCAAAATGCAGATACGCAGTATTTT
TRBV18	NA	NA	TRBJ2-3	CASSPGWGITDTQYF	TGTGCCAGCTCCCCAGGCTGGGGGATCACAGATACGCAGTATTTT
TRBV4-1	NA	NA	TRBJ2-7	CASSQDPRDSSYEQYF	TGCGCCAGCAGCCAAGATCCCCGGGACTCTTCCTACGAGCAGTACTTC
TRBV19	NA	NA	TRBJ2-1	CASIGGREGRVDNEQFF	TGTGCCAGTATAGGGGGTAGGGAGGGCCGGGTAGACAATGAGCAGTTCTTC
TRBV5-5	NA	NA	TRBJ2-1	CASSRDSYNEQFF	TGTGCCAGCAGCCGGGACTCCTACAATGAGCAGTTCTTC
TRBV5-5	NA	TRBD1	TRBJ1-4	CASSSRQGDEKLFF	TGTGCCAGCAGCTCCCGACAGGGGGATGAAAAACTGTTTTTT
TRBV7-3	NA	NA	TRBJ2-1	CASSADTYNEQFF	TGTGCCAGCAGCGCTGACACTTACAATGAGCAGTTCTTC
TRBV27	few	NA	TRBJ1-3	CASSLILGNTIYF	TGTGCCAGCAGTTTGATACTTGGAAACACCATATATTTT
TRBV7-3	few	NA	TRBJ1-5	CASSLQRGQPQHF	TGTGCCAGCAGCTTACAGCGGGGCCAGCCCCAGCATTTT
TRBV18	NA	NA	TRBJ1-6	CASSESQGSPLHF	TGTGCCAGCTCTGAATCCCAGGGGTCACCCCTCCACTTT
TRBV3-1/TRBV3-2	few	NA	TRBJ1-5	CASSHGNRDQPQHF	TGTGCCAGCAGCCATGGGAATAGGGATCAGCCCCAGCATTTT
TRBV28	once	NA	TRBJ1-6	CASSLVLNSPLHF	TGTGCCAGCAGTTTGGTATTGAATTCACCCCTCCACTTT
TRBV6-5	NA	NA	TRBJ1-5	CASSSQGLPQHF	TGTGCCAGCAGTAGTCAGGGTTTACCCCAGCATTTT
TRBV5-1	NA	NA	TRBJ1-4	CASSLDGSEEKLFF	TGCGCCAGCAGCTTGGACGGGTCGGAGGAAAAACTGTTTTTT
TRBV5-1	NA	NA	TRBJ2-1	CASSPTVVKGEQFF	TGCGCCAGCAGCCCGACCGTGGTTAAGGGGGAGCAGTTCTTC
TRBV15	NA	NA	TRBJ2-7	CATSSQGRSDEQYF	TGTGCCACCAGCTCCCAGGGTAGATCTGACGAGCAGTACTTC
TRBV6-2/TRBV6-3	NA	NA	TRBJ1-5	CASSNRDSNQPQHF	TGTGCCAGCAGTAACCGGGACAGCAATCAGCCCCAGCATTTT
TRBV5-1	NA	NA	TRBJ1-2	CASSFLSNDGYTF	TGCGCCAGCAGCTTTTTAAGTAACGATGGCTACACCTTC